These 9 T cell receptor beta chains share one sample of origin, sequenced in a study of T cell responses to AZD1222 COVID-19 vaccine. The assay was immunoSEQ multiplex PCR, and TCRdb's table has in-frame clones only and misses some. Among more than 150,000 clones listed, 94% were seen once. The sequenced sample was peripheral blood, obtained on day 0 of AZD1222 vaccination. The receptors were gathered from an adult in good health.

This chain uses TRBV19 with TRBJ1-1; perhaps TRBD1 as D (5 bases). V gave up 8 bases and J gave up 0 bases, with 13 bases separating them. This CDR3 contains 14 residues. The germline V gene encodes CDR1 LNHDA and CDR2 SQIVND (reference sequence). CDR3 protein: CASAKGAMNTEAFF. CDR3 coding DNA: TGTGCCAGTGCAAAAGGGGCAATGAACACTGAAGCTTTCTTT.

The V gene is TRBV4-2, the J gene TRBJ2-1, with D perhaps TRBD1 or TRBD2 (5 bases each). The V end lost 0 bases, the J end lost 6 bases, and 12 bases lay between the germline ends. Germline CDR1 reads LGHNA; CDR2 reads YNFKEQ. The CDR3 runs 15 residues. CDR3 sequence (DNA): TGTGCCAGCAGCCAAGATAGAGAGGGGCGCAATGAGCAGTTCTTC. Protein: CASSQDREGRNEQFF.

The chain couples TRBV9 to TRBJ2-7; possible D gene TRBD1, 5 bases. Looked up from germline, CDR1 is SGDLS and CDR2 is YYNGEE. This CDR3 region has 14 residues. The V end was cut by 2 bases, the J end by 4 bases, with 13 bases between. The CDR3 DNA sequence: TGTGCCAGCAGCGTCCAGGGTGGGTCATACGAGCAGTACTTC. This sequence encodes CASSVQGGSYEQYF.

The chain has TRBV13 and TRBJ2-5, with TRBD1 matching over 9 bases. V lost 5 bases and J lost 6; bases outside the gene matches: 4. CDR3 length: 13 residues. Germline assignment: CDR1 PRHDT and CDR2 FYEKMQ (reference sequence). The CDR3 here is CASSRQGGKTQYF. CDR3 coding DNA: TGTGCCAGCAGCCGACAGGGGGGGAAGACCCAGTACTTC.

The V gene is TRBV4-2, the J gene TRBJ2-1; TRBD2 matches 15 bases. Trimming removed 0 bases from V and 8 bases from J; junction bases left unmatched: 5. This CDR3 contains 17 residues. CDR1 LGHNA and CDR2 YNFKEQ come from the germline V gene. The CDR3 spells CASSQESGLAGGDEQFF. CDR3 coding DNA: TGTGCCAGCAGCCAAGAGTCTGGACTAGCGGGAGGGGATGAGCAGTTCTTC.

The chain couples TRBV3-1 (or the pseudogene TRBV3-2) to TRBJ2-5, with D possibly being TRBD1 (6 bases). Germline loops: CDR1 LGHDT, CDR2 YNNKEL (reference sequence). The CDR3 is 14 amino acids. The germline V and J ends were trimmed by 2 bases and 2 bases, with 9 bases remaining between them. The CDR3 DNA sequence: TGTGCCAGCAGCCAAACCCAGGGGCAAGAGACCCAGTACTTC. This codes for CASSQTQGQETQYF.

The chain combines TRBV20-1 with TRBJ1-1; no definite D call. The V end was cut by 7 bases, the J end by 2 bases, with 8 bases between. The germline gives CDR1 DFQATT, CDR2 SNEGSKA (reference sequence). The length of the CDR3 is 11 residues. The CDR3 is CSGADNTEAFF. Written as DNA, the CDR3 is TGCAGTGGGGCGGATAACACTGAAGCTTTCTTT.

The rearrangement links TRBV7-3 to TRBJ1-1; weak D call: TRBD1 (6 bases). The V gene's germline CDR1 is SGHTA and CDR2 FQGTGA. Trimming pared 8 bases from V and 1 base from J, leaving 11 bases between. The CDR3 totals 13 residues. For the CDR3, the DNA is TGTGCCAGCGGGTTACAGGGGAACACTGAAGCTTTCTTT. Encoded protein: CASGLQGNTEAFF.

This chain joins TRBV30 and TRBJ1-2, with D maybe TRBD1 (5 bases). The CDR3 is made up of 12 amino acids. The germline gives CDR1 GTSNPN, CDR2 SVGIG (reference sequence). Trimming cost V 4 bases and J 6 bases, with 12 bases left between them. CDR3 sequence: CAWNQGYHGYTF. The CDR3 bases are TGTGCCTGGAACCAGGGTTACCATGGCTACACCTTC.